This paragraph reports one T cell receptor (beta chain). The sample comes from a study of blood T cell repertoires in COVID-19. Across the study: There were acute and convalescent COVID-19 samples, and they came from the United States, Italy and Spain. Nucleic acid was either cDNA or gDNA, and it came from T cells, B-cell-depleted T cells, or PBMCs.

Followed longitudinally, the Seattle patients had been enrolled during active infection. The germline V gene encodes CDR1 MNHEY and CDR2 SVGAGI. This CDR3 region has 13 residues. The ends were cut back, 6 bases at V and 1 base at J, with 9 bases in the middle. Per the original methods: The assay estimated nucleated cells by amplifying reference gene primers. The repertoire was sequenced with immunoSEQ multiplex PCR; TCRdb's copy has only in-frame clones and lacks some. V, J and clone size were drawn from that table, and D and trimming were deduced from the DNA. This table holds about 140,000 clones, around 90% found once.

The clonotype was recovered from a human donor with COVID-19, enrolled during active disease. The donor label of this sample is uncertain. The sequenced sample consisted of peripheral blood. V gene TRBV6-5 combines with J gene TRBJ1-2; no firm D call. CDR3 region: CASRGRSNYGYTF. The CDR3 coding sequence is TGTGCCAGCAGGGGCAGAAGTAACTATGGCTACACCTTC.